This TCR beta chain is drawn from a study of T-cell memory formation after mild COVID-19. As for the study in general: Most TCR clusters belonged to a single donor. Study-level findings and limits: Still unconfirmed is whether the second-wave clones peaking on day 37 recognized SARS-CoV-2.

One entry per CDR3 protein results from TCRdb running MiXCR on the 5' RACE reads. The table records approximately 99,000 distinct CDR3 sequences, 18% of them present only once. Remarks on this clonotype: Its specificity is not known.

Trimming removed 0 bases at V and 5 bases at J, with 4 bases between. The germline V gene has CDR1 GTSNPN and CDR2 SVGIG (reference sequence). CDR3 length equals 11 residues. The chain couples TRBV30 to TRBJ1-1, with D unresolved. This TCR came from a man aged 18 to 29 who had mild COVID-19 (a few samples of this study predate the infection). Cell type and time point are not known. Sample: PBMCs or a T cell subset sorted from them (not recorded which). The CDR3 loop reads CAWSVWTEAFF. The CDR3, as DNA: TGTGCCTGGAGTGTATGGACTGAAGCTTTCTTT.